This is a list of T cell receptor beta chains from one sample in a study of T cells in Graves' hyperthyroidism and ophthalmopathy. TCRdb ran MiXCR on the multiplex PCR reads and lists one entry per CDR3 protein. The sample lists almost 250,000 distinct CDR3 sequences; more than 20% were seen once. The sample comprised blood. The receptor source for this set is a woman aged 40 to 50 with Graves' ophthalmopathy. Each CDR3 is given with its conserved first and last residue. The D gene is left open where the match is weak. The size field is filled for only some rows; it gives once, few, many or a size class.

D gene	V gene	clone size	J gene	CDR3 DNA	CDR3 protein
TRBD2	TRBV18	many	TRBJ2-7	TGTGCCAGCTCACCACCAACTAGCGGTCTCTACGAGCAGTACTTC	CASSPPTSGLYEQYF
TRBD2	TRBV4-2	many	TRBJ2-5	TGTGCCAGCAGCCAAGATTTGACCCTAGCGGGGACGTACCAAGAGACCCAGTACTTC	CASSQDLTLAGTYQETQYF
.	TRBV12-3/TRBV12-4	.	TRBJ2-5	TGTGCCAGCCGCAGAGAGGGCGTGGGTGGAACCCAGTACTTC	CASRREGVGGTQYF
.	TRBV9	few	TRBJ1-3	TGTGCCAGCAGCGTTCAGGACAGTTCCTCCTCTGGAAACACCATATATTTT	CASSVQDSSSSGNTIYF
.	TRBV6-2/TRBV6-3	few	TRBJ2-7	TGTGCCAGCAGTTACAGGGGAGGAGGCAACGAGCAGTACTTC	CASSYRGGGNEQYF
.	TRBV6-1	many	TRBJ1-1	TGTGCCAGCAGTGAAAGTATGAACATCGTCAACACTGAAGCTTTCTTT	CASSESMNIVNTEAFF
.	TRBV12-3/TRBV12-4	many	TRBJ1-2	TGTGCCAGCAGTTTAGTACTAAGGGGGAATGGCTACACCTTC	CASSLVLRGNGYTF
TRBD1	TRBV28	.	TRBJ2-7	TGTGCCAGCAGAGGGACAGTTCCCTCCTACGAGCAGTACTTC	CASRGTVPSYEQYF
TRBD1	TRBV6-2/TRBV6-3	.	TRBJ1-5	TGTGCCAGCAGCCCGCGGGGGACAGGGGCTTGGGGTAGCAATCAGCCCCAGCATTTT	CASSPRGTGAWGSNQPQHF
TRBD1	TRBV28	many	TRBJ1-6	TGTGCCAGCAGAAAGACAGGGGACAATTCACCCCTCCACTTT	CASRKTGDNSPLHF
.	TRBV3-1	many	TRBJ1-6	TGTGCCAGCAGCCTTCGATCAGGCGGAGGGAATTCACCCCTCCACTTT	CASSLRSGGGNSPLHF
.	TRBV6-1	many	TRBJ1-5	TGTGCCAGCAGTGAACGTGTCCGGTTTAGCAATCAGCCCCAGCATTTT	CASSERVRFSNQPQHF
.	TRBV6-2/TRBV6-3	few	TRBJ1-5	TGTGCCAGCAGTCGAGGGACTCGTGGAGGTGGTAATCAGCCCCAGCATTTT	CASSRGTRGGGNQPQHF
.	TRBV28	.	TRBJ1-1	TGTGCCAGCAGTTTAGTCTCGCGGAGCACTGAAGCTTTCTTT	CASSLVSRSTEAFF
.	TRBV29-1	many	TRBJ1-3	TGCAGCGCCCTGGCAGGGAACACCATATATTTT	CSALAGNTIYF
.	TRBV3-1	.	TRBJ1-3	TGTGCCAGCAGCCCTCGGCCGGGGGGAAACACCATATATTTT	CASSPRPGGNTIYF
TRBD1	TRBV12-3/TRBV12-4	many	TRBJ2-5	TGTGCCAGCAGGGCGACAGGGGGCAGGGAGACCCAGTACTTC	CASRATGGRETQYF
.	TRBV28	few	TRBJ2-7	TGTGCCAGCAGTTTTATAACGCCCAACGAGCAGTACTTC	CASSFITPNEQYF
.	TRBV7-2	many	TRBJ2-5	TGTGCCAGCAGCTCAATGGGGGGAGTCGAGACCCAGTACTTC	CASSSMGGVETQYF
.	TRBV20-1	few	TRBJ2-5	TGCAGTGCCATCCGCGGAGGGAAAGAGACCCAGTACTTC	CSAIRGGKETQYF
.	TRBV20-1	many	TRBJ2-7	TGCAGTGCTAGAGATGGTGGGGACGGCTCCTACGAGCAGTACTTC	CSARDGGDGSYEQYF
TRBD1	TRBV4-2	many	TRBJ2-2	TGTGCCAGCAGCCAAAGGGAAGGGTACGGGACAGGGAGATCCGGGGAGCTGTTTTTT	CASSQREGYGTGRSGELFF
.	TRBV28	many	TRBJ2-2	TGTGCCAGCAGGTCTGGAACGGGAGTGGGGACCGGGGAGCTGTTTTTT	CASRSGTGVGTGELFF
TRBD1	TRBV2	many	TRBJ2-7	TGTGCCAGCAGTGTCTCTGACAGGGGTATTATTTACGAGCAGTACTTC	CASSVSDRGIIYEQYF
TRBD1	TRBV10-3	.	TRBJ2-5	TGTGCCATCAGTTTGGCCCGTCGGACAGGTCAAGAGACCCAGTACTTC	CAISLARRTGQETQYF
.	TRBV28	.	TRBJ2-7	TGTGCCAGCACTTTGAACCCAGCGGTACGGGGGTTTTCATTC	CASTLNPAVRGFSF
.	TRBV15	many	TRBJ1-2	TGTGCCACCAGCAGAGCGTTGGAAACCAGGGGATTAGGACTAGCAGCTAACTATGGCTACACCTTC	CATSRALETRGLGLAANYGYTF
.	TRBV6-5	many	TRBJ1-1	TGTGCCAGCAGGCTAGAGGCTTTCACTGAAGCTTTCTTT	CASRLEAFTEAFF